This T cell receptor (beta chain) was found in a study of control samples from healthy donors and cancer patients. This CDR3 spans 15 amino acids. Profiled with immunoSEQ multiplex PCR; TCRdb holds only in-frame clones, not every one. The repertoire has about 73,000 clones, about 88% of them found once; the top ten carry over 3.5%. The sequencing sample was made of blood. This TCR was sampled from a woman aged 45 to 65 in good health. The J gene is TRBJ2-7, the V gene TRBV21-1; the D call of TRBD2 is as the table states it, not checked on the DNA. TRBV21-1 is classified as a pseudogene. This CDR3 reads CASSKVTSTKYEQYF. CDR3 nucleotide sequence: TGTGCCAGCAGCAAGGTGACTAGTACTAAATACGAGCAGTACTTC.